The 6 T cell receptor beta chains below come from one sample, sequenced in a study of T cell changes during pregnancy in multiple sclerosis. Clones were read by immunoSEQ multiplex PCR, and TCRdb kept only the in-frame ones, dropping some. The sample holds around 57,000 clones; less than 95% are singletons and the top ten take around 6.8%. Sequences were derived from peripheral blood, sampled in the third trimester of pregnancy. These receptor sequences come from a female donor in good health, enrolled as a control in a pregnancy study.

The V and J genes are TRBV19 and TRBJ2-1, with TRBD2 matching 11 bases. Germline CDR1 reads LNHDA; CDR2 reads SQIVND (reference sequence). CDR3 length: 15 amino acids. J was trimmed by 4 bases and V by 6 bases; bases with no gene match: 5. CDR3 protein: CASRTGLAGYNEQFF. The CDR3 DNA is TGTGCCAGTAGGACCGGACTAGCGGGTTACAATGAGCAGTTCTTC.

In the case of this clone: A read error may account for a junction end that differs from germline. The CDR3 DNA reads as TGTGCCGGCAGCCATCGACAGTTGAACTATGGCTACACCTTC. Protein product: CAGSHRQLNYGYTF. V usage is TRBV14 and J usage is TRBJ1-2; tentative D call: TRBD1 (5 bases). In germline, CDR1 is SGHDN, CDR2 FVKESK. The CDR3 has 14 residues.

This clone came up once. The chain has TRBV4-1 and TRBJ2-1; tentatively, D is TRBD2 (5 bases). Germline CDR1 is MGHRA and CDR2 is YSYEKL. Trimming took 1 base from V and 8 from J, leaving 18 bases between them. The CDR3 runs 16 residues. CDR3 sequence (DNA): TGCGCCAGCAGCCAAGGAGCGGCAGGCGCCGGGGATGAGCAGTTCTTC. Encoded protein: CASSQGAAGAGDEQFF.

The chain uses TRBV18 and TRBJ2-2; 8 nucleotides align to TRBD1. The CDR3 is 17 amino acids. Germline CDR1 and CDR2: KGHSH and LQKENI. With 3 bases clipped from V and 6 bases from J, the junction kept 12 bases outside the gene matches. Written as DNA, the CDR3 is TGTGCCAGCTCACCCGTGAAAACGGGACAGGCGGCCGGGGAGCTGTTTTTT. Residues: CASSPVKTGQAAGELFF.

V and J are TRBV13 and TRBJ2-3, with 7 bases fitting TRBD2. From germline, CDR1 is PRHDT and CDR2 FYEKMQ (reference sequence). V lost 4 bases to trimming and J lost 6 bases; unmatched junction nucleotides: 16. The CDR3 totals 17 residues. CDR3 nucleotides: TGTGCCAGCAGCTCCCCCCTAGCGGTCCCTTCTGGGGATACGCAGTATTTT. It yields the protein CASSSPLAVPSGDTQYF.

This rearrangement joins TRBV30 to TRBJ1-1; the D gene is possibly TRBD1 (5 bases). The CDR3 is 13 residues long. V shed 1 base and J shed 2 bases, with 8 bases lying between them. Per the germline V gene, CDR1 is GTSNPN and CDR2 is SVGIG (reference sequence). CDR3 DNA: TGTGCCTGGAGTGCTCAGGGAAACACTGAAGCTTTCTTT. It translates to CAWSAQGNTEAFF. The entire variable domain, with the rest obtained from reference TRBV30 and TRBJ1-1, is as follows: SQTIHQWPATLVQPVGSPLSLECTVEGTSNPNLYWYRQAAGRGLQLLFYSVGIGQISSEVPQNLSASRPQDRQFILSSKKLLLSDSGFYLCAWSAQGNTEAFFGQGTRLTVV.